The sample holds one count of the clone carrying this TCR beta chain. Its antigen is unidentified. This sample stems from a study of T cell responses to AZD1222 COVID-19 vaccine. Study overall: Second doses were pooled across both intervals (about 4 or about 12 weeks). General study findings and limits: Clonal diversity was possibly underestimated, and the donors were mostly white British, with more females. The number of AZD1222 recipients seropositive at baseline was only five or six. The study found vaccine-associated CD4 TCRs spanning spike, dominant at 160-218 and 743-854.

The length of the CDR3 is 13 residues. Per the germline V gene, CDR1 is MNHNS and CDR2 is SASEGT. Trimming removed 0 bases at V and 11 bases at J, with 11 bases between. Assay used: immunoSEQ multiplex PCR; TCRdb lists only in-frame clones, some missing. Of around 160,000 clones in the sample, 94% are singletons; the top ten hold 0.6% to 0.7%. The origin of this receptor is an adult in good health. Sequenced here: peripheral blood, sampled on day 0 of AZD1222 vaccination. This chain links TRBV6-1 with TRBJ2-4, with unresolved D. CDR3 coding DNA: TGTGCCAGCAGTGAAGCTCCAGGTGGGCTTCAGTACTTC. Translating gives CASSEAPGGLQYF.